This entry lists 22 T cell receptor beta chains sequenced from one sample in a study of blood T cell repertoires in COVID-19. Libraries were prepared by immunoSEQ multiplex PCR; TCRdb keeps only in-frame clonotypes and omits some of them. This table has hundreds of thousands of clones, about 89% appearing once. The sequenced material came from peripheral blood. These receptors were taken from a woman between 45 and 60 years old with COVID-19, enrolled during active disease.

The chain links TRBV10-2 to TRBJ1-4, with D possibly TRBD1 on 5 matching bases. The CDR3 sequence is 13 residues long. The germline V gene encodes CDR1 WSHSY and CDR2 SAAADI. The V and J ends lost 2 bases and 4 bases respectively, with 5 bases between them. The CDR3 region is CASSERGNEKLFF. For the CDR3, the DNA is TGCGCCAGCAGTGAGAGGGGTAATGAAAAACTGTTTTTT.

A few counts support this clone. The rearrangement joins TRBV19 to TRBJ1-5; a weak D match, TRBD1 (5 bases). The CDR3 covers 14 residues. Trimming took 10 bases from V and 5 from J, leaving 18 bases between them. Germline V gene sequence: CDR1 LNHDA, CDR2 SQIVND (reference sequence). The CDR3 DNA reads TGTGCCACCAAGGGGCGGAGAGAAGATCAGCCCCAGCATTTT. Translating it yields CATKGRREDQPQHF.

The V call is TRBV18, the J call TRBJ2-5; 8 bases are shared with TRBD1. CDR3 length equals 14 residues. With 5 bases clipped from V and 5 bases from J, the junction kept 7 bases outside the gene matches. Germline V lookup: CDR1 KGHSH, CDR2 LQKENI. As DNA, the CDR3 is TGTGCCAGCTCAAAGGACAGGGATCACGAGACCCAGTACTTC. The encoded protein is CASSKDRDHETQYF.

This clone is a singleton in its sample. CDR3 nucleotides: TGTGCCAGTAGGGTTACTAGCGGGGGGAATCAGAAGAACACCGGGGAGCTGTTTTTT. Translating gives CASRVTSGGNQKNTGELFF. The J gene is TRBJ2-2, the V gene TRBV19; 12 nucleotides align to TRBD2. V lost 6 bases to trimming and J lost 1 base; unmatched junction nucleotides: 12. This CDR3 is built from 19 residues. Germline-derived CDR1 and CDR2 are LNHDA and SQIVND (reference sequence).

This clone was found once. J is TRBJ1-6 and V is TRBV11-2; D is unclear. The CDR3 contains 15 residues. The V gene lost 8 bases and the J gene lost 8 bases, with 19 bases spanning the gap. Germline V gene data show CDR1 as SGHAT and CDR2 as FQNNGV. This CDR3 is CASRTTGSTYSPLHF. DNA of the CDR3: TGTGCCAGCCGAACAACGGGATCTACTTATTCACCCCTCCACTTT.

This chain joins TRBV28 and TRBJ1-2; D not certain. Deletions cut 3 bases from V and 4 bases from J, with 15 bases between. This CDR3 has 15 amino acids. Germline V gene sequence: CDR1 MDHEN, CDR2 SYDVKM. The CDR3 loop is CASSFPGGLGYGYTF. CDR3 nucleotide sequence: TGTGCCAGCAGTTTTCCTGGAGGGTTGGGCTATGGCTACACCTTC.

CDR3 in amino acids: CAWSVIANQPQHF. Written as DNA, the CDR3 is TGTGCCTGGAGTGTTATAGCGAATCAGCCCCAGCATTTT. V usage is TRBV30 and J usage is TRBJ1-5; no firm D call. CDR3 length equals 13 residues. V was pared by 0 bases and J by 4 bases, with 7 bases between. CDR1 is GTSNPN, CDR2 SVGIG, per germline (reference sequence).

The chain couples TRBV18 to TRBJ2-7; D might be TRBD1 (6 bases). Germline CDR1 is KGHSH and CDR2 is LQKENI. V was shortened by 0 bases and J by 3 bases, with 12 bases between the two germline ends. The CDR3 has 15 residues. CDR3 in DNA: TGTGCCAGCTCACCACCGGAAGCAGGGGACTACGAGCAGTACTTC. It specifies CASSPPEAGDYEQYF.

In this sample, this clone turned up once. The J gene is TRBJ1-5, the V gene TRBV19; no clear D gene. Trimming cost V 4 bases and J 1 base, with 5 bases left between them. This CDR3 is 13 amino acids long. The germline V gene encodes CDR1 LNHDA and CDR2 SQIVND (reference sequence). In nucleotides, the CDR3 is TGTGCCAGTAGTACCCTAAGCAATCAGCCCCAGCATTTT. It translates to CASSTLSNQPQHF.

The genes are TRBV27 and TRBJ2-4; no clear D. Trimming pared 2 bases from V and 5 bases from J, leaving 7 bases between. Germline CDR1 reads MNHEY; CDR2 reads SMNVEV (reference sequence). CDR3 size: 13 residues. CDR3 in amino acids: CASSLRPENIQYF. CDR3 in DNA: TGTGCCAGCAGTTTACGCCCAGAAAACATTCAGTACTTC.

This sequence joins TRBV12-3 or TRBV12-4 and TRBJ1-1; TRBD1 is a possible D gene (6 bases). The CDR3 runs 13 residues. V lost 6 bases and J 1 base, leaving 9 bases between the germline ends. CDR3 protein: CASSVGQNTEAFF. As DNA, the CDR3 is TGTGCCAGCAGCGTGGGACAGAACACTGAAGCTTTCTTT.

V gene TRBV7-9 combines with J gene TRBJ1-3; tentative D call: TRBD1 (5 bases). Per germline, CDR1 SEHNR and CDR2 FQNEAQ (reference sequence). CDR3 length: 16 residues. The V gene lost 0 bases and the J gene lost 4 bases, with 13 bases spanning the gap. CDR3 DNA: TGTGCCAGCAGCTTAGCGCAGGGCCCACGGGGAAACACCATATATTTT. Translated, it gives CASSLAQGPRGNTIYF.

The CDR3 is CASSPWSEKAEAFF. DNA for the CDR3: TGTGCCAGCTCACCATGGTCGGAGAAAGCTGAAGCTTTCTTT. V and J are TRBV18 and TRBJ1-1; D not certain. CDR1 is KGHSH and CDR2 is LQKENI in the germline V gene. Trimming removed 2 bases at V and 6 bases at J, with 13 bases between. The CDR3 has 14 amino acids.

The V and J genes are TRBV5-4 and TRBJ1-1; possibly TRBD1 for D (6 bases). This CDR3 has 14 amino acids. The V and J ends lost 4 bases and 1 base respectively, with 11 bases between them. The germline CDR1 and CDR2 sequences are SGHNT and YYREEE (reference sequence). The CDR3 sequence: CASSRTVGNTEAFF. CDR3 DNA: TGTGCCAGCAGCCGGACAGTGGGGAACACTGAAGCTTTCTTT.

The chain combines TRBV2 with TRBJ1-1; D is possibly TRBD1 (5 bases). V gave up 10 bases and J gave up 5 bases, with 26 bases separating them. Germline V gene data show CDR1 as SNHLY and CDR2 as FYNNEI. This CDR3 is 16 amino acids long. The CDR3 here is CATALGLGRGRTEAFF. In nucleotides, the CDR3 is TGTGCCACCGCACTTGGGCTGGGGAGGGGCAGGACTGAAGCTTTCTTT.

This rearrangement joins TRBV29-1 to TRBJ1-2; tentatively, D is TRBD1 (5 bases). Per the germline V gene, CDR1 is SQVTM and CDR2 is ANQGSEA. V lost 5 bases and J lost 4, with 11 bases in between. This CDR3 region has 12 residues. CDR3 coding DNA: TGCAGCGTTATTCTGACAGCCTATGGCTACACCTTC. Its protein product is CSVILTAYGYTF.

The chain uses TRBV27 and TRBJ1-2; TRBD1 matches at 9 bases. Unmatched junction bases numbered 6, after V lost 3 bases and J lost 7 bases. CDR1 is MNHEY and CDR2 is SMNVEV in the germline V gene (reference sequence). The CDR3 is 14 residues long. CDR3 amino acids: CASSFQGQGSGYTF. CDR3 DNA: TGTGCCAGCAGTTTCCAGGGACAGGGAAGTGGCTACACCTTC.

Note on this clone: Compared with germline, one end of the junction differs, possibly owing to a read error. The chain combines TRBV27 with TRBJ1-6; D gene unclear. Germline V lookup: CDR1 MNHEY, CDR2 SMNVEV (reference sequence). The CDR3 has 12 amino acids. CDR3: CASSYGVSPLHF. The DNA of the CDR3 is TGTGCCAGTAGTTACGGGGTTTCACCCCTCCACTTT.

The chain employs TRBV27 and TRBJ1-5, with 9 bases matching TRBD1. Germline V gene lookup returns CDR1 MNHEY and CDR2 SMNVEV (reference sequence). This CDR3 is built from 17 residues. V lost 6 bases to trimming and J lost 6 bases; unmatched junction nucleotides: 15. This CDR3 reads CASRPTFGQGRTQPQHF. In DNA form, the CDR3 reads TGTGCCAGCAGACCAACCTTCGGACAGGGGAGGACTCAGCCCCAGCATTTT.

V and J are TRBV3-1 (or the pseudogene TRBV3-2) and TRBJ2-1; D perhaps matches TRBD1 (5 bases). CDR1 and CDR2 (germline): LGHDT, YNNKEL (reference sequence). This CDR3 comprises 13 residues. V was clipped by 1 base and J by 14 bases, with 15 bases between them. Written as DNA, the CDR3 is TGTGCCAGCAGCCAAGTTTACCAGGGCAACGAGTTCTTC. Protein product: CASSQVYQGNEFF.

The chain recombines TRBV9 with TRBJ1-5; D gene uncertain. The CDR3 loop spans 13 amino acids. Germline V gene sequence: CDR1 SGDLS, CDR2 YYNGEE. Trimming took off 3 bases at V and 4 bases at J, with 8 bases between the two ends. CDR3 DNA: TGTGCCAGCAGCGCGGGATCTAATCAGCCCCAGCATTTT. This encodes CASSAGSNQPQHF.

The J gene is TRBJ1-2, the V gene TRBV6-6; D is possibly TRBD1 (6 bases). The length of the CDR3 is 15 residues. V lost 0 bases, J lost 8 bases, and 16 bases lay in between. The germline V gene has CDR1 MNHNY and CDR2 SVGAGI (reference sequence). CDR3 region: CASSYSGAGRRGYTF. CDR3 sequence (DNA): TGTGCCAGCAGTTACTCGGGGGCAGGGCGACGCGGCTACACCTTC.